This entry lists 30 T cell receptor beta chains sequenced from one sample in a study of post-analysis software for immune sequencing data. The antigens for these receptors are not known. General observations from the study: Compared with controls, patients had more of 4 to 6 TRBV segments, including TRBV5-6, TRBV5-1 and TRBV20-1.

TCR beta cDNA libraries included unique molecular identifiers. From the PCR reads, TCRdb called clonotypes with MiXCR, one entry per CDR3 protein. Among roughly 600,000 distinct CDR3 sequences listed, around 47% were seen once. The sequenced material came from blood. The origin of the receptors is a girl under 18 with multiple sclerosis.

This clonotype appeared a few times. The V and J genes are TRBV7-9 and TRBJ1-5; 11 bases are a match to TRBD1. Germline-derived CDR1 and CDR2 are SEHNR and FQNEAQ (reference sequence). The CDR3 is made up of 17 amino acids. The V and J ends lost 6 bases and 6 bases, in that order; junction bases with no gene match: 13. CDR3 nucleotides: TGTGCCAGCAGTTCCGGGACAGGGGGTGAGGAGCGTCAGCCCCAGCATTTT. Protein sequence: CASSSGTGGEERQPQHF.

The V and J genes are TRBV18 and TRBJ2-7, with D perhaps given as TRBD1 or TRBD2 (6 bases each). In germline, CDR1 is KGHSH, CDR2 LQKENI. V was shortened by 4 bases and J by 4 bases, with 17 bases between the two germline ends. This CDR3 is 15 amino acids long. This CDR3 reads CASSRGSGAGYEQYF. For the CDR3, the DNA is TGTGCCAGCTCACGGGGTTCGGGGGCAGGATACGAGCAGTACTTC.

CDR3 residues: CASSRGGARDTQYF. The CDR3 DNA reads as TGTGCCAGCAGCCGCGGGGGGGCGCGGGATACGCAGTATTTT. The gene calls are TRBV6-4 and TRBJ2-3; 9 nucleotides line up with TRBD2. This CDR3 is built from 14 residues. Germline-derived CDR1 and CDR2 are MRHNA and SNTAGT. V dropped 6 bases and J dropped 6; count of bases not matched to a gene: 7.

This clonotype was recorded a few times. The chain links TRBV7-2 to TRBJ1-2; no firm D call. V lost 5 bases and J 9 bases, leaving 19 bases between the germline ends. The CDR3 runs 14 residues. Germline V gives CDR1 SGHTA, CDR2 FQGNSA. This chain's CDR3 is CASSPGRHTRSYTF. The CDR3 coding sequence is TGTGCCAGCAGCCCCGGAAGACATACTCGGAGCTACACCTTC.

The J gene is TRBJ2-3, the V gene TRBV12-3 or TRBV12-4, with no clear D. The CDR3 is made up of 11 amino acids. Between the trimmed V and J ends, which lost 5 bases and 5 bases, there was a span of 5 bases. Written as DNA, the CDR3 is TGTGCCAGCAGTGAAAGAGATACGCAGTATTTT. It yields the protein CASSERDTQYF.

The rearrangement uses TRBV3-1 and TRBJ2-2, with a weak D call TRBD1 (7 bases). Germline loops: CDR1 LGHDT, CDR2 YNNKEL (reference sequence). The CDR3 loop spans 15 amino acids. Between the trimmed V and J ends, which lost 4 bases and 7 bases, there was a span of 16 bases. For the CDR3, the DNA is TGTGCCAGCAGCCCCCCAGGGGGGAGACTCGGGGAGCTGTTTTTT. It yields the protein CASSPPGGRLGELFF.

For this clonotype: Its ends do not fully match the called genes, so a read error is possible. This chain uses TRBV7-2 with TRBJ1-1; no definite D call. The germline V gene has CDR1 SGHTA and CDR2 FQGNSA. This CDR3 has 13 residues. The CDR3 here is CASSSGPYFEAFF. In DNA, the CDR3 is TGCGCCAGCAGCTCAGGACCCTACTTTGAAGCTTTCTTT. Using reference TRBV7-2 and TRBJ1-1 for the parts outside the CDR3, the full variable domain is GAGVSQSPSNKVTEKGKDVELRCDPISGHTALYWYRQSLGQGLEFLIYFQGNSAPDKSGLPSDRFSAERTGGSVSTLTIQRTQQEDSAVYLCASSSGPYFEAFFGQGTRLTVV.

This clonotype was counted only a few times. V is TRBV20-1 and J is TRBJ2-7, with 7 bases aligning to TRBD2. V trimming: 1 base; J trimming: 4 bases; junction bases outside the gene matches: 7. CDR1 is DFQATT and CDR2 is SNEGSKA in the germline V gene (reference sequence). The CDR3 length is 14 residues. The CDR3 DNA reads as TGCAGTGCTAGAGCTCCTCACGGGGGGTACGAGCAGTACTTC. Translating it yields CSARAPHGGYEQYF.

DNA for the CDR3: TGCAGTGCTAGAGTAGCAGCCTGGCCCACAGATACGCAGTATTTT. As protein: CSARVAAWPTDTQYF. The gene calls are TRBV20-1 and TRBJ2-3; D not resolved. CDR1 is DFQATT, CDR2 SNEGSKA, per germline (reference sequence). V lost 1 base, J lost 2 bases, and 13 bases lay in between. This CDR3 has 15 amino acids.

This clonotype was recorded a few times. This sequence joins TRBV20-1 and TRBJ1-1, with D perhaps matching TRBD1 (5 bases). This CDR3 comprises 13 residues. V lost 5 bases to trimming and J lost 1 base, with 11 bases between them. The germline V gene encodes CDR1 DFQATT and CDR2 SNEGSKA (reference sequence). CDR3 sequence reads: CSACRETNTEAFF. For the CDR3, the DNA is TGCAGTGCTTGCAGGGAGACGAACACTGAAGCTTTCTTT.

This chain joins TRBV10-3 and TRBJ2-5; 7 bases align to TRBD1. The junction had 5 bases not matched to a gene; V was cut back by 2 bases and J by 5 bases. CDR3 length: 14 residues. Germline lookup yields CDR1 ENHRY and CDR2 SYGVKD. The CDR3 coding sequence is TGTGCCATCAGTGAGGCAGGGGGATGGGAGACCCAGTACTTC. As protein: CAISEAGGWETQYF.

The chain uses TRBV7-9 and TRBJ2-4; TRBD1 might be the D (5 bases). The CDR3 runs 11 residues. V gave up 5 bases and J gave up 13 bases, with 12 bases separating them. Germline V lookup: CDR1 SEHNR, CDR2 FQNEAQ (reference sequence). CDR3 loop: CASSDSRTQYF. In DNA form, the CDR3 reads TGTGCCAGCAGCGACAGTCGGACGCAGTACTTC.

The chain is built from TRBV29-1 and TRBJ1-2, with TRBD1 matching over 7 bases. Germline loops: CDR1 SQVTM, CDR2 ANQGSEA. Trimming cost V 3 bases and J 4 bases; bases outside gene matches: 5. The CDR3 is 13 residues long. CDR3 DNA: TGCAGCGTTGACGACAGGGTTGGCTATGGCTACACCTTC. Protein sequence: CSVDDRVGYGYTF.

This clonotype was seen many times. This chain joins TRBV6-1 and TRBJ2-4; the D call may be TRBD1 or TRBD2 (6 bases each). The germline gives CDR1 MNHNS, CDR2 SASEGT. The CDR3 consists of 15 residues. V lost 1 base, J lost 8 bases, and 15 bases lay in between. The CDR3 nucleotides read TGTGCCAGCAGTGAAGGAATCGGGGGCTCGGACATTCAGTACTTC. As protein: CASSEGIGGSDIQYF.

This clonotype is a singleton in its sample. The chain is built from TRBV7-9 and TRBJ2-5; D is unresolved. Judging by the DNA end, TRBJ2-7 fits better; the J call may be wrong. The CDR3 extends over 14 amino acids. Germline lookup yields CDR1 SEHNR and CDR2 FQNEAQ (reference sequence). The CDR3 region is CASSLGTLRDEQYF. In DNA form, the CDR3 reads TGTGCCAGCAGCTTAGGTACCTTGAGAGACGAGCAGTACTTC.

This chain joins TRBV7-6 and TRBJ1-2; a possible D gene is TRBD1 (6 bases). Germline CDR1 SGHVS, CDR2 FNYEAQ. V lost 5 bases to trimming and J lost 4 bases, with 17 bases between them. This CDR3 has 15 amino acids. CDR3 DNA: TGTGCCAGCAGCCCAAAGGCAGGGGCAGTCTATGGCTACACCTTC. This gives the protein CASSPKAGAVYGYTF.

The CDR3 here is CASSSGTGTWLNEQFF. The CDR3 region has the DNA TGTGCCAGCAGTTCAGGGACAGGGACTTGGTTGAATGAGCAGTTCTTC. This rearrangement joins TRBV12-3 or TRBV12-4 to TRBJ2-1; 9 bases are a match to TRBD1. The length of the CDR3 is 16 residues. V was pared by 4 bases and J by 7 bases, with 11 bases of the junction left unmatched.

The chain links TRBV21-1 to TRBJ1-5. TRBV21-1 represents a pseudogene. The length of the CDR3 is 11 residues. The chain's CDR3 is CASSIRQPQHF. CDR3 nucleotide sequence: TGTGCCAGCAGCATAAGGCAGCCCCAGCATTTT.

This clonotype has a handful of counts. The genes are TRBV20-1 and TRBJ2-7, with 12 bases aligning to TRBD1. CDR3 length: 15 residues. J lost 5 bases, V lost 5 bases, and 10 bases had no gene match. Germline values: CDR1 DFQATT, CDR2 SNEGSKA (reference sequence). CDR3 bases: TGCAGTGCTTCTACTCCGGGACAGGGGGCGAACGAGCAGTACTTC. It codes for CSASTPGQGANEQYF.

CDR3: CASTDERIRNIQYF. The CDR3, as DNA: TGTGCCAGCACCGACGAAAGGATAAGGAACATTCAGTACTTC. The V and J genes are TRBV12-3 or TRBV12-4 and TRBJ2-4; the D is unclear. V lost 7 bases, J lost 7 bases, and 17 bases lay in between. There are 14 residues in the CDR3.

The chain uses TRBV12-3 or TRBV12-4 and TRBJ2-7, with D perhaps TRBD1 (5 bases). With 10 bases removed from V and 6 bases from J, the gap between germline ends came to 22 bases. This CDR3 has 14 residues. This chain's CDR3 is CATGPTGPDGEQYF. The CDR3 DNA is TGTGCCACAGGGCCCACCGGGCCCGACGGCGAGCAGTACTTC.

This sequence joins TRBV12-3 or TRBV12-4 and TRBJ2-5; the match to TRBD2 covers 8 bases. Trimming at V came to 4 bases and at J to 2 bases, leaving 6 bases not matched to a gene. The CDR3 length is 15 residues. The chain's CDR3 is CASSSKTSAQETQYF. Here the CDR3 DNA reads TGTGCCAGCAGTTCCAAGACTAGCGCTCAAGAGACCCAGTACTTC.

This clonotype was seen a handful of times. The chain couples TRBV7-2 to TRBJ2-7; TRBD1 is a possible D gene (6 bases). The V end was cut by 2 bases, the J end by 2 bases, with 13 bases between. The CDR3 loop spans 15 amino acids. The germline V gene has CDR1 SGHTA and CDR2 FQGNSA. CDR3 sequence: CASSLRFGQTYEQYF. CDR3 sequence (DNA): TGTGCCAGCAGCTTAAGGTTTGGACAGACCTACGAGCAGTACTTC.

This clonotype came up a few times. The chain links TRBV5-4 to TRBJ2-7; 10 bases align to TRBD1. The germline CDR1 and CDR2 sequences are SGHNT and YYREEE (reference sequence). After removal of 2 bases from V and 6 bases from J, the junction contained 8 bases not matched to a gene. The CDR3 is made up of 15 amino acids. The CDR3 loop is CASSFQDRGSREQYF. CDR3 coding DNA: TGTGCCAGCAGCTTCCAGGACAGGGGGTCTCGCGAGCAGTACTTC.

As for this clonotype: One end of the junction fails to match germline, which may point to a read error. This sequence joins TRBV12-3 or TRBV12-4 and TRBJ2-3; D not certain. CDR3 size: 12 residues. The DNA of the CDR3 is TGTGCCAGCAGTTTATTAGGCGATATGCAGTATTTT. This translates into CASSLLGDMQYF.

The V gene is TRBV18, the J gene TRBJ1-5; no firm D call. Germline CDR1 is KGHSH and CDR2 is LQKENI. Deletions cut 4 bases from V and 6 bases from J, with 13 bases between. The CDR3 spans 14 residues. The CDR3 sequence is CASSLLGEGQPQHF. The CDR3 DNA sequence: TGTGCCAGCTCACTTCTCGGGGAAGGTCAGCCCCAGCATTTT. Supplemented by reference TRBV18 and TRBJ1-5, the full variable domain reads NAGVMQNPRHLVRRRGQEARLRCSPMKGHSHVYWYRQLPEEGLKFMVYLQKENIIDESGMPKERFSAEFPKEGPSILRIQQVVRGDSAAYFCASSLLGEGQPQHFGDGTRLSIL.

This clonotype has a single count. A read error may produce the germline difference seen at one junction end. The V gene is TRBV7-7, the J gene TRBJ1-4; D is possibly TRBD1 (6 bases). Per germline, CDR1 SSHAT and CDR2 FNYEAQ (reference sequence). The CDR3 consists of 15 residues. DNA for the CDR3: TGTGCTAGCAGCTTAGGGGGGTCCTTAAATGAAAAACTGTTTTTT. It specifies CASSLGGSLNEKLFF.

About this clonotype itself: A much larger clone is a single base away; this may be a read error. The chain carries TRBV6-5 and TRBJ2-7, with no clear D. V lost 6 bases to trimming and J lost 2 bases, with 5 bases between them. Germline V gene sequence: CDR1 MNHEY, CDR2 SVGAGI. The CDR3 extends over 11 amino acids. The CDR3 loop reads CASRSTYEQYF. DNA for the CDR3: TGTGCCAGCAGATCTACCTACGAGCAGTACTTC.

The chain recombines TRBV5-1 with TRBJ2-3; 9 bases are shared with TRBD2. Germline CDR1 and CDR2: SGHRS and YFSETQ. Germline trimming cut 5 bases from V and 0 bases from J; bases unmatched to any gene: 16. The CDR3 runs 19 residues. The CDR3 is CASSSIGIMLAGSTDTQYF. The CDR3 nucleotides read TGCGCCAGCAGTTCAATCGGGATCATGCTAGCGGGAAGCACAGATACGCAGTATTTT.

The rearrangement joins TRBV20-1 to TRBJ2-1; TRBD1 matches at 10 bases. V lost 0 bases, J lost 7 bases, and 9 bases stayed unmatched. The CDR3 totals 16 residues. The germline gives CDR1 DFQATT, CDR2 SNEGSKA (reference sequence). The DNA of the CDR3 is TGCAGTGCTAGAGATTCAAGGACAGGGGGTCGAAATGAGCAGTTCTTC. As protein: CSARDSRTGGRNEQFF.